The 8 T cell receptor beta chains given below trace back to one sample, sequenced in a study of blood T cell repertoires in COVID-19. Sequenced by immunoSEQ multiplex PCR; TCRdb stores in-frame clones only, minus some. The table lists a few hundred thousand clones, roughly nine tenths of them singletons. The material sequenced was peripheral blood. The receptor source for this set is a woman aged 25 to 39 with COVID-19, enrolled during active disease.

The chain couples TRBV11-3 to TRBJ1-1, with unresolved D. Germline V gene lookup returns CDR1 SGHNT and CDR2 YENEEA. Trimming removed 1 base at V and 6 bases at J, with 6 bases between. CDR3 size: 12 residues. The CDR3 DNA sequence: TGTGCCAGCAGCTTAGGGGCCTCTGAAGCTTTCTTT. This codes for CASSLGASEAFF.

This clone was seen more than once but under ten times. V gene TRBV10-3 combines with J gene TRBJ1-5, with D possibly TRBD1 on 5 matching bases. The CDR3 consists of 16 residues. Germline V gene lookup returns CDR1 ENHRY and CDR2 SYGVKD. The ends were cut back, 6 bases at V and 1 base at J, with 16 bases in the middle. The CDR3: CAISGTPEGSNQPQHF. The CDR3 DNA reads TGTGCCATCAGCGGGACCCCGGAGGGAAGCAATCAGCCCCAGCATTTT.

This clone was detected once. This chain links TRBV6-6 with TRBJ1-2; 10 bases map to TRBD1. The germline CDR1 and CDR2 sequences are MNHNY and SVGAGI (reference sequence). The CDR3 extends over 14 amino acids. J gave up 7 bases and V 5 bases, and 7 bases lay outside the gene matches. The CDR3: CASSDRGLGGGYTF. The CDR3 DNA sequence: TGTGCCAGCAGTGACAGGGGGCTCGGGGGTGGCTACACCTTC.

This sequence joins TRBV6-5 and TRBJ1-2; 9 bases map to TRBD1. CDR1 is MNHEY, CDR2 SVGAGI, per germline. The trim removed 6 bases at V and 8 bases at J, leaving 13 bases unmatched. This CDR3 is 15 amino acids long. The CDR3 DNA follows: TGTGCCAGCAGAGTACCGGGACAGGGCGGGGGAGGCTACACCTTC. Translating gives CASRVPGQGGGGYTF.

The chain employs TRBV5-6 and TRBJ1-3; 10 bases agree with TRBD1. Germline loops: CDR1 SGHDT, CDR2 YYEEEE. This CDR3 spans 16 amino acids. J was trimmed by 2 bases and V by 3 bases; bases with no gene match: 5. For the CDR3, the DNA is TGTGCCAGCAGCTGGGGACAGGGGTTAACTGGAAACACCATATATTTT. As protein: CASSWGQGLTGNTIYF.

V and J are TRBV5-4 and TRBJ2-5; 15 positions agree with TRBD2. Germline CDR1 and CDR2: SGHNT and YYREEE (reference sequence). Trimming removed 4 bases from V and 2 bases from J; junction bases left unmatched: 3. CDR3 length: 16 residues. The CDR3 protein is CASSPGTSGRQETQYF. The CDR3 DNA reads TGTGCCAGCAGCCCCGGGACTAGCGGGAGGCAAGAGACCCAGTACTTC.

The CDR3 loop is CAWRVAGSTGELFF. The CDR3 DNA reads as TGTGCCTGGAGAGTCGCAGGGTCGACCGGGGAGCTGTTTTTT. The chain combines TRBV30 with TRBJ2-2, with D perhaps matching TRBD1 (5 bases). V lost 3 bases, J lost 5 bases, and 13 bases lay in between. CDR3 length: 14 amino acids. Per germline, CDR1 GTSNPN and CDR2 SVGIG (reference sequence).

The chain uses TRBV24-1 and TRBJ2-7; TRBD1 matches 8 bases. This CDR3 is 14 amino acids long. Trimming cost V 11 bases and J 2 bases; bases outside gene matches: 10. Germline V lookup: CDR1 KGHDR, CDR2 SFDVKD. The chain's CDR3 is CASRPRTGPYEQYF. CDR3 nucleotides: TGTGCCAGCCGACCACGGACAGGGCCCTACGAGCAGTACTTC.